Following are 27 T cell receptor beta chains from one sample sequenced in a study of T cells after yellow fever vaccination. TCRdb re-called the 5' RACE reads with MiXCR, one entry per CDR3 protein. The profile covers about 310,000 distinct CDR3 sequences, with 3.6% appearing a single time and 23% taken by the ten largest. The starting material was PBMCs, obtained on the day of the yellow fever booster vaccination. The receptor set was obtained from a man in his late teens or twenties who received the YFV17D yellow fever vaccine.

This clonotype was seen many times. This chain connects TRBV5-1 to TRBJ2-5; 9 nucleotides match TRBD2. CDR1 SGHRS and CDR2 YFSETQ come from the germline V gene. The V segment lost 3 bases and the J segment 5 bases; nucleotides outside the gene matches: 11. The CDR3 runs to 16 residues. This CDR3 reads CASSSTPRGGRETQYF. The CDR3, as DNA: TGCGCCAGCAGCTCGACGCCGCGGGGGGGCCGTGAGACCCAGTACTTC.

This clonotype was seen many times. The CDR3, as DNA: TGTGCCAGCAGCGTTTCCGGGGAGCTGTTTTTT. It codes for CASSVSGELFF. This chain joins TRBV9 and TRBJ2-2; D gene uncertain. This CDR3 has 11 amino acids. The V gene lost 2 bases and the J gene lost 6 bases, with 2 bases spanning the gap. Germline V gene data show CDR1 as SGDLS and CDR2 as YYNGEE.

This clonotype has ten or more counts. CDR3: CASSPKLAKGYEQYF. The CDR3 bases are TGTGCCAGCAGCCCGAAACTAGCTAAAGGCTACGAGCAGTACTTC. The rearrangement links TRBV7-9 to TRBJ2-7; D is possibly TRBD2 (6 bases). From germline, CDR1 is SEHNR and CDR2 FQNEAQ (reference sequence). V shed 5 bases and J shed 3 bases, with 17 bases lying between them. The CDR3 has 15 residues.

This clonotype has just one count. This chain connects TRBV27 to TRBJ1-1; TRBD1 might be the D (5 bases). Germline CDR1 reads MNHEY; CDR2 reads SMNVEV (reference sequence). This CDR3 comprises 13 residues. V was pared by 8 bases and J by 1 base, with 11 bases between. For the CDR3, the DNA is TGTGCCAGCCGGGGGGTCACGAACACTGAAGCTTTCTTT. As protein: CASRGVTNTEAFF.

This clonotype was seen repeatedly, ten times or more. V gene TRBV5-1 combines with J gene TRBJ2-2, with D possibly TRBD1 on 5 matching bases. Trimming removed 4 bases at V and 0 bases at J, with 7 bases between. Germline values: CDR1 SGHRS, CDR2 YFSETQ. This CDR3 is 14 amino acids long. The CDR3 sequence is CASSLDTNTGELFF. CDR3 coding DNA: TGCGCCAGCAGCCTGGACACGAACACCGGGGAGCTGTTTTTT.

This clonotype was picked up a small number of times. This chain connects TRBV25-1 to TRBJ2-1, with TRBD1 as a possible D gene (6 bases). Germline values: CDR1 MGHDK, CDR2 SYGVNS. Trimming removed 4 bases at V and 6 bases at J, with 22 bases between. CDR3 length: 17 residues. CDR3 residues: CASSGTAPPLILNEQFF. The DNA of the CDR3 is TGTGCCAGCAGTGGGACAGCCCCACCACTTATCCTCAATGAGCAGTTCTTC.

This clonotype has just a few counts. The gene calls are TRBV20-1 and TRBJ1-1; unclear D gene. The CDR3 has 13 residues. Trimming removed 5 bases from V and 1 base from J, with 11 bases in between. Germline assignment: CDR1 DFQATT and CDR2 SNEGSKA (reference sequence). The chain's CDR3 is CSAQGSKNTEAFF. CDR3 DNA sequence: TGCAGTGCTCAAGGGAGTAAGAACACTGAAGCTTTCTTT.

The chain employs TRBV25-1 and TRBJ1-1; D unresolved. CDR3 size: 14 residues. The germline V and J ends were trimmed by 6 bases and 6 bases, with 17 bases remaining between them. The V gene's germline CDR1 is MGHDK and CDR2 SYGVNS. The CDR3 DNA reads TGTGCCAGCAGCGCCACCCGTGGGGAAGCTGAAGCTTTCTTT. This codes for CASSATRGEAEAFF. Combining the CDR3 with reference TRBV25-1 and TRBJ1-1 gives the whole variable domain EADIYQTPRYLVIGTGKKITLECSQTMGHDKMYWYQQDPGMELHLIHYSYGVNSTEKGDLSSESTVSRIRTEHFPLTLESARPSHTSQYLCASSATRGEAEAFFGQGTRLTVV.

The chain has TRBV7-9 and TRBJ1-2, with 7 bases that match TRBD1. V was clipped by 4 bases and J by 2 bases; unmatched bases: 4. The CDR3 extends over 14 amino acids. Germline V gene lookup returns CDR1 SEHNR and CDR2 FQNEAQ (reference sequence). The DNA for the CDR3 is TGTGCCAGCAGCTCCGGGACAGAGAACTATGGCTACACCTTC. Its protein is CASSSGTENYGYTF.

This clonotype was counted many times. The chain uses TRBV20-1 and TRBJ2-3; D is possibly TRBD2 (6 bases). The CDR3 is made up of 15 amino acids. CDR1 and CDR2 (germline): DFQATT, SNEGSKA (reference sequence). V was trimmed by 6 bases and J by 2 bases, leaving 18 bases between them. The CDR3 DNA reads as TGCAGTGCAGCAGGGACGGGACTGATCACAGATACGCAGTATTTT. Translating gives CSAAGTGLITDTQYF.

This clonotype has just a few counts. V is TRBV7-8 and J is TRBJ2-3; D gene ambiguous. Per the germline V gene, CDR1 is SGHVS and CDR2 is FQNEAQ. V gave up 5 bases and J gave up 0 bases, with 15 bases separating them. The CDR3 loop spans 16 amino acids. CDR3 in amino acids: CASSPGGGLSTDTQYF. The CDR3, as DNA: TGTGCCAGCAGCCCAGGCGGCGGCCTTAGCACAGATACGCAGTATTTT.

This clonotype was recorded many times. V is TRBV6-7 and J is TRBJ1-5; no definite D call. TRBV6-7 is reported as an ORF; its role is uncertain. The CDR3 is 13 residues long. The V end was cut by 4 bases, the J end by 7 bases, with 11 bases between. This CDR3 is CASSCPVDQPQHF. The CDR3 nucleotides read TGTGCCAGCAGTTGCCCCGTGGACCAGCCCCAGCATTTT.

This clonotype came up many times. The CDR3 DNA reads as TGTGCCACCAGTGATTCGCGACAGGGGGGTACTGAGCAGTTCTTC. It encodes CATSDSRQGGTEQFF. The rearrangement uses TRBV24-1 and TRBJ2-1; 9 bases map to TRBD1. V lost 2 bases to trimming and J lost 9 bases; unmatched junction nucleotides: 7. CDR3 size: 15 residues. The germline V gene encodes CDR1 KGHDR and CDR2 SFDVKD.

The chain joins TRBV4-3 to TRBJ2-1; TRBD2 agrees at 9 bases. Trimming took 2 bases from V and 9 from J; bases not matched to a gene: 2. Germline V gene data show CDR1 as LGHNA and CDR2 as YSLEER. This CDR3 has 13 residues. The CDR3 DNA sequence: TGCGCCAGCAGCCAATTTAGCGGGGGTGAGCAGTTCTTC. Its protein product is CASSQFSGGEQFF.

This clonotype has only a few counts. The rearrangement uses TRBV5-6 and TRBJ1-1, with a possible D match to TRBD1 (6 bases). With 1 base removed from V and 3 bases from J, the gap between germline ends came to 16 bases. This CDR3 is built from 16 residues. CDR1 and CDR2 from the germline V gene are SGHDT and YYEEEE. In DNA form, the CDR3 reads TGTGCCAGCAGCTTGAGGGTAGGGGGGAGGGACACTGAAGCTTTCTTT. Residues: CASSLRVGGRDTEAFF.

The chain uses TRBV11-2 and TRBJ2-3; D is unresolved. Trimming cost V 5 bases and J 2 bases, with 11 bases left between them. From germline, CDR1 is SGHAT and CDR2 FQNNGV. The CDR3 has 14 amino acids. CDR3 coding DNA: TGTGCCAGCAGCCCCGGTTTTTCCACAGATACGCAGTATTTT. Encoded protein: CASSPGFSTDTQYF.

This clonotype was picked up a small number of times. CDR3 DNA: TGTGCCACGTGTTATACACAGGGCTGCACTGAAGCTTTCTTT. It encodes CATCYTQGCTEAFF. The V call is TRBV12-3 or TRBV12-4, the J call TRBJ1-1, with D tentatively TRBD1 (6 bases). The CDR3 runs 14 residues. The V end was cut by 10 bases, the J end by 4 bases, with 19 bases between.

This clonotype has ten or more counts. This chain uses TRBV20-1 with TRBJ2-7; D is possibly TRBD2 (6 bases). This CDR3 spans 14 amino acids. Looked up from germline, CDR1 is DFQATT and CDR2 is SNEGSKA (reference sequence). The V and J ends lost 5 bases and 3 bases respectively, with 17 bases between them. CDR3 bases: TGCAGTGCTCCCCGGGCCGGGGGAAGCTACGAGCAGTACGTC. Translating it yields CSAPRAGGSYEQYV.

This clonotype was recorded a few times. The chain has TRBV10-3 and TRBJ2-7, with 10 nucleotides matching TRBD2. Germline V gene sequence: CDR1 ENHRY, CDR2 SYGVKD. The J segment lost 2 bases and the V segment lost 7 bases, leaving 8 bases of the junction unmatched. The CDR3 runs 15 residues. Here the CDR3 DNA reads TGTGCCATCATGGGTAGCGGGGGGACAACCTACGAGCAGTACTTC. Its protein product is CAIMGSGGTTYEQYF.

This clonotype was counted at least ten times. The chain's CDR3 is CASSSGDHRENTEAFF. CDR3 bases: TGCGCCAGCAGCTCGGGGGACCACAGGGAAAACACTGAAGCTTTCTTT. V and J are TRBV5-1 and TRBJ1-1; tentative D call: TRBD1 (6 bases). Germline lookup yields CDR1 SGHRS and CDR2 YFSETQ. Trimming took 3 bases from V and 2 from J, leaving 17 bases between them. The CDR3 runs to 16 residues.

V and J are TRBV7-2 and TRBJ2-1; D call uncertain. The CDR3 length is 12 residues. CDR1 and CDR2 (germline): SGHTA, FQGNSA. V lost 4 bases, J lost 9 bases, and 10 bases lay in between. In DNA form, the CDR3 reads TGTGCCAGCAGCTCCCGATTCAGTGAGCAGTTCTTC. It yields the protein CASSSRFSEQFF.

This clonotype was found many times. The gene calls are TRBV12-3 or TRBV12-4 and TRBJ1-4; tentative D call: TRBD1 (6 bases). V was cut by 2 bases and J by 8 bases, with 12 bases left in between. This CDR3 comprises 14 residues. CDR3 loop: CASSLIQGGEKLFF. The CDR3 coding sequence is TGTGCCAGCAGTTTAATACAGGGAGGAGAAAAACTGTTTTTT.

This clonotype was recorded a few times. The chain recombines TRBV6-2 or TRBV6-3 with TRBJ2-1; TRBD1 is a possible D gene (5 bases). In germline, CDR1 is MNHEY, CDR2 SVGEGT. The CDR3 totals 16 residues. Trimming removed 4 bases at V and 7 bases at J, with 20 bases between. In DNA form, the CDR3 reads TGTGCCAGCAGTTCCCAGGCCCAAGGGGTTTGGAATGAGCAGTTCTTC. Its translation: CASSSQAQGVWNEQFF.

This clonotype has just a few counts. V is TRBV20-1 and J is TRBJ1-1; D gene uncertain. The CDR3 is 11 residues long. Trimming removed 6 bases at V and 11 bases at J, with 16 bases between. Germline CDR1 is DFQATT and CDR2 is SNEGSKA (reference sequence). The CDR3 bases are TGCAGTGCATCCTGGGAGCGGAGGGCTTTCTTT. Protein product: CSASWERRAFF.

The chain uses TRBV4-3 and TRBJ2-3, with D perhaps TRBD2 (6 bases). V dropped 4 bases and J dropped 2 bases, with 22 bases sitting between them. Per the germline V gene, CDR1 is LGHNA and CDR2 is YSLEER. The CDR3 covers 18 residues. CDR3 amino acids: CASSRPSGTVASTDTQYF. In nucleotides, the CDR3 is TGCGCCAGCAGCCGTCCATCCGGGACTGTCGCCTCCACAGATACGCAGTATTTT.

V and J are TRBV20-1 and TRBJ2-1; 9 nucleotides match TRBD1. Germline values: CDR1 DFQATT, CDR2 SNEGSKA (reference sequence). Losses at the gene ends were 5 bases for V and 11 bases for J; bases not matched to a gene: 16. The CDR3 contains 15 residues. CDR3 nucleotide sequence: TGCAGTGCTTCCCTCGGGACAGGGATAATCAACAAGCAGTTCTTC. This sequence encodes CSASLGTGIINKQFF.

This clonotype was counted at least ten times. CDR3 bases: TGCGCCAGCAGCTTGGCCGAGACCGCCAACTATGGCTACACCTTC. It specifies CASSLAETANYGYTF. V and J are TRBV5-1 and TRBJ1-2; D is ambiguous. The germline V and J ends were trimmed by 0 bases and 2 bases, with 11 bases remaining between them. Germline V lookup: CDR1 SGHRS, CDR2 YFSETQ. The CDR3 totals 15 residues.